A selection of T cell receptor beta chains follows, all from one sample in a study of shared clonotypes between healthy human individuals. TCRdb's table, derived via immunoSEQ multiplex PCR, lists solely in-frame clones and lacks some. This sample carries about 600,000 clones, 95% to 98% of them seen once, and the ten largest clones take 0.25% to 0.35%. The sample consisted of naive CD8+ T cells sorted from blood. These receptors originate from a man aged 25 to 40 in good health. CDR3s include the opening cysteine and the closing phenylalanine or tryptophan. The D gene is left open where the match is weak. Rows give clone size only sometimes, using once, few, many, or a class for an expanded clone.

-,TRBV7-2,-,TRBJ2-3,TGTGCCAGCAGCCCCTTTGAAGGACCTACAGATACGCAGTATTTT,CASSPFEGPTDTQYF
TRBD2,TRBV11-2,-,TRBJ2-3,TGTGCCAGCAGTCGACTAGCGGGAGCCCCCGCCACAGATACGCAGTATTTT,CASSRLAGAPATDTQYF
-,TRBV7-3,-,TRBJ2-3,TGTGCCAGCAGCTTAGCGGGATCCAGTAGAGATACGCAGTATTTT,CASSLAGSSRDTQYF
-,TRBV4-3,-,TRBJ2-7,TGCGCCAGCAGCCAAGATATTGGAAGCATACCATTAAAGTACGAGCAGTACTTC,CASSQDIGSIPLKYEQYF
TRBD1,TRBV28,-,TRBJ1-2,TGTGCCAGCAGTTTAACCCCCCCAGGGGGCTATGGCTACACCTTC,CASSLTPPGGYGYTF
TRBD1,TRBV5-1,-,TRBJ2-6,TGCGCCAGCAGCGGGGGACAGAGAAAATCCTACTCTGGGGCCAACGTCCTGACTTTC,CASSGGQRKSYSGANVLTF
TRBD2,TRBV6-5,-,TRBJ2-7,TGTGCCAGCAGTTATTGGACTAGCGGGCCCACCTACGAGCAGTACTTC,CASSYWTSGPTYEQYF
-,TRBV7-9,-,TRBJ1-5,TGTGCCAGCAGCTCATGGGAGGACAGATCATCTAGCAATCAGCCCCAGCATTTT,CASSSWEDRSSSNQPQHF
-,TRBV11-2,-,TRBJ1-4,TGTGCCAGCAGCTTTGAAGACAGGCCGTCGGGGAAACTGTTTTTT,CASSFEDRPSGKLFF
TRBD2,TRBV29-1,-,TRBJ2-2,TGCAGGCATAGCGGGATACGCACCGGGGAGCTGTTTTTT,CRHSGIRTGELFF
-,TRBV7-8,once,TRBJ2-7,TGTGCCAGCAGCTTCCACCGACAGACCCTTACCTACGAGCAGTACTTC,CASSFHRQTLTYEQYF
-,TRBV7-9,-,TRBJ1-2,TGTGCCAGCACCAACCTAGGGGTGGATGGCTACACCTTC,CASTNLGVDGYTF
TRBD1,TRBV11-3,-,TRBJ2-2,TGTGCCAGCAGCCCCGGGACAGGGGTTTACACCGGGGAGCTGTTTTTT,CASSPGTGVYTGELFF
TRBD2,TRBV7-9,-,TRBJ2-1,TGTGCCAGCAGCTGGACTAGCGGGAGTCTCGATGAGCAGTTCTTC,CASSWTSGSLDEQFF
-,TRBV29-1,once,TRBJ2-1,TGCAGCGTTGCAGGTCTGGAGCGAAGTTTCCAGAATGAGCAGTTCTTC,CSVAGLERSFQNEQFF
-,TRBV29-1,-,TRBJ2-7,TGCAGCGTTCAGAGGGGGAGATCTCCCTACGAGCAGTACTTC,CSVQRGRSPYEQYF
-,TRBV27,-,TRBJ2-7,TGTGCCAGCAGCACCAATAGGGCCTACGAGCAGTACTTC,CASSTNRAYEQYF
TRBD1,TRBV4-3,-,TRBJ1-2,TGCGCCAGCAGCCAAGATCCTTTCGACAGGGTTTCGAGTGGCTACACCTTC,CASSQDPFDRVSSGYTF
-,TRBV28,-,TRBJ2-1,TGTGCCAGCAGAGAGCTCAGCTCCTACAATGAGCAGTTCTTC,CASRELSSYNEQFF
TRBD1,TRBV27,-,TRBJ2-7,TGTGCCAGCAGTTTATCTAGGGCTGGGACAGGGAAGCAGTACTTC,CASSLSRAGTGKQYF
TRBD1,TRBV4-3,once,TRBJ2-7,TGCGCCAGCAGCCAAGGGGTTGGGACAGGATCCTACGAGCAGTACTTC,CASSQGVGTGSYEQYF
TRBD1,TRBV9,-,TRBJ2-7,TGTGCCAGCAGCGTAGCCCCGGACAGGGGGACCACCTACGAGCAGTACTTC,CASSVAPDRGTTYEQYF
-,TRBV7-9,-,TRBJ1-1,TGTGCCAGCAGCCCCCCCTTGGGGAGCACTGAAGCTTTCTTT,CASSPPLGSTEAFF
TRBD1,TRBV7-9,-,TRBJ1-2,TGTGCCAGCAGCTATACGCGGGACAGGGGAGTCTCCTATGGCTACACCTTC,CASSYTRDRGVSYGYTF
TRBD2,TRBV7-9,-,TRBJ2-1,TGTGCCAGCAGCTTAGCGGGAGGGCTCAATGAGCAGTTCTTC,CASSLAGGLNEQFF
TRBD2,TRBV11-2,-,TRBJ2-3,TGTGCCAGCAGCCTAGACGGGACTAGCGGTAGAGATACGCAGTATTTT,CASSLDGTSGRDTQYF
-,TRBV28,-,TRBJ1-1,TGTGCCAGCAGTTTGGATTGGGGGACTGAAGCTTTCTTT,CASSLDWGTEAFF
-,TRBV13,-,TRBJ2-7,TGTGCCAGCAGCTTAGGCAGCTACCCCTCCTACGAGCAGTACTTC,CASSLGSYPSYEQYF
TRBD2,TRBV4-3,-,TRBJ2-7,TGCGCCAGCAGCCCGGGGACTAGGGGGTACTACGAGCAGTACTTC,CASSPGTRGYYEQYF
-,TRBV10-2,-,TRBJ1-2,TGCGCCAGCTCGTACAGTTCTCCCGGAAATGCGGGCTACACCTTC,CASSYSSPGNAGYTF
TRBD2,TRBV29-1,-,TRBJ2-3,TGCAGCGCCCGGAGGATTAGCGGGAAGAACTCAGATACGCAGTATTTT,CSARRISGKNSDTQYF
-,TRBV6-1,-,TRBJ1-4,TGTGCCAGCAGCACGCATGGAGAGGATGAAAAACTGTTTTTT,CASSTHGEDEKLFF
-,TRBV27,once,TRBJ2-1,TGTGCCAGCAGTTTATTGGCGGGCAGCTCCTACAATGAGCAGTTCTTC,CASSLLAGSSYNEQFF
-,TRBV6-5,-,TRBJ2-3,TGTGCCAGCAGTTACTCGGGGCCAACAGATACGCAGTATTTT,CASSYSGPTDTQYF
-,TRBV7-2,-,TRBJ2-1,TGTGCCAGCAGCCCTAGACCCCTAGCGACCAGCTCCTACAATGAGCAGTTCTTC,CASSPRPLATSSYNEQFF
TRBD2,TRBV6-1,-,TRBJ2-1,TGTGCCAGCAGTGGAGGGACTAGCGGGAGGTCCTACAATGAGCAGTTCTTC,CASSGGTSGRSYNEQFF
-,TRBV7-9,-,TRBJ2-1,TGTGCCAGCAGCGCCCCAGGGGCCGGCAATGAGCAGTTCTTC,CASSAPGAGNEQFF
-,TRBV21-1,-,TRBJ1-5,TGTGCCAGCAGCAGGATCTTTCTGGGTTTAGTACGCAATCAGCCCCAGCATTTT,CASSRIFLGLVRNQPQHF
-,TRBV13,-,TRBJ2-1,TGTGCCAGCAGCTCGCCGGGACAAGGCTACAATGAGCAGTTCTTC,CASSSPGQGYNEQFF